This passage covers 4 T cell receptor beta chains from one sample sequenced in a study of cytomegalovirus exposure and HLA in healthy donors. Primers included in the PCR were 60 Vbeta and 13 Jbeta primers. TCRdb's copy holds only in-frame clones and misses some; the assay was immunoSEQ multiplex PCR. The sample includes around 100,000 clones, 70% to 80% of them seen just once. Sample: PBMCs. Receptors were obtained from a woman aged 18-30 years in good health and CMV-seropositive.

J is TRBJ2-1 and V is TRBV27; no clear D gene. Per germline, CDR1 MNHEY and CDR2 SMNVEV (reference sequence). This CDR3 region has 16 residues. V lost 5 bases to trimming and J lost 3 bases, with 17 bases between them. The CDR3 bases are TGTGCCAGCAGTGACCTTGACGGAGAAGGCTACAATGAGCAGTTCTTC. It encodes CASSDLDGEGYNEQFF.

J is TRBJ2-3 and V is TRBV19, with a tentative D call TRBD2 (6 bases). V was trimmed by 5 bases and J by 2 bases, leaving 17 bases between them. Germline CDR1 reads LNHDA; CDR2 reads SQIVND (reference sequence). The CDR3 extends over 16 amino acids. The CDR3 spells CASSSTGTFTTDTQYF. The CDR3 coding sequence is TGTGCCAGTAGTTCCACCGGGACTTTCACCACAGATACGCAGTATTTT.

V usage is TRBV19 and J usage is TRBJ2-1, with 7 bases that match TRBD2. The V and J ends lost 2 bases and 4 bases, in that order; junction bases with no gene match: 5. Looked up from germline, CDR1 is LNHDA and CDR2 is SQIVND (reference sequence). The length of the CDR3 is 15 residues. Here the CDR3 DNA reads TGTGCCAGTAGTATAATGCTAGCGGCTTACAATGAGCAGTTCTTC. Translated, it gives CASSIMLAAYNEQFF.

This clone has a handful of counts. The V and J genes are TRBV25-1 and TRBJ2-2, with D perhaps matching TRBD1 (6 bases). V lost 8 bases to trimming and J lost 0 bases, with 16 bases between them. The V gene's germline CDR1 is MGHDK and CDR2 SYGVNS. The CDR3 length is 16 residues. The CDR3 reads CASRSPGTSNTGELFF. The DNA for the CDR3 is TGTGCCAGCCGATCGCCCGGGACATCGAACACCGGGGAGCTGTTTTTT.